The 8 T cell receptor beta chains in this list originate from one sample, sequenced in a study of CD4 T cells in relation to SARS-CoV-2 and coronaviruses. Only in-frame clones appear in the TCRdb table, and some are missing; sequencing was by immunoSEQ multiplex PCR. Altogether about 36,000 clones are present, 77% being singletons, with the ten largest covering around 21%. Their antigen targets remain unknown. Specimen: memory CD4+ T cells from PBMCs, cultured in vitro. The source of these receptors is an adult with COVID-19.

The chain recombines TRBV6-5 with TRBJ2-5; 7 bases fit TRBD1. This CDR3 comprises 13 residues. Germline values: CDR1 MNHEY, CDR2 SVGAGI. V shed 6 bases, J shed 2 bases, and the junction held 3 bases outside the gene matches. For the CDR3, the DNA is TGTGCCAGCAGCTGGGACAGACAAGAGACCCAGTACTTC. Translation gives CASSWDRQETQYF.

V gene TRBV30 combines with J gene TRBJ1-6; 7 bases line up with TRBD1. The germline gives CDR1 GTSNPN, CDR2 SVGIG (reference sequence). The CDR3 consists of 15 residues. V lost 2 bases, J lost 6 bases, and 7 bases stayed unmatched. The CDR3 sequence: CAWSPKGAGNSPLHF. The DNA of the CDR3 is TGTGCCTGGAGTCCCAAGGGGGCCGGTAATTCACCCCTCCACTTT. The entire variable domain, with the rest obtained from reference TRBV30 and TRBJ1-6, is as follows: SQTIHQWPATLVQPVGSPLSLECTVEGTSNPNLYWYRQAAGRGLQLLFYSVGIGQISSEVPQNLSASRPQDRQFILSSKKLLLSDSGFYLCAWSPKGAGNSPLHFGNGTRLTVT.

The chain combines TRBV3-1 (or the pseudogene TRBV3-2) with TRBJ1-1; no definite D call. From germline, CDR1 is LGHDT and CDR2 YNNKEL (reference sequence). This CDR3 has 13 amino acids. V was shortened by 1 base and J by 6 bases, with 9 bases between the two germline ends. The CDR3 loop reads CASSQGGAAEAFF. The CDR3 region has the DNA TGTGCCAGCAGCCAAGGGGGTGCGGCTGAAGCTTTCTTT.

The chain combines TRBV5-8 with TRBJ2-7; TRBD2 matches at 12 bases. This CDR3 contains 15 residues. Germline V gene data show CDR1 as SGHTS and CDR2 as YDEGEE. With 0 bases clipped from V and 4 bases from J, the junction kept 2 bases outside the gene matches. This CDR3 reads CASSLATSGRYEQYF. CDR3 nucleotides: TGTGCCAGCAGCTTGGCCACTAGCGGGAGGTACGAGCAGTACTTC.

This chain joins TRBV28 and TRBJ1-5; 10 bases line up with TRBD1. Losses at the gene ends were 4 bases for V and 0 bases for J; bases not matched to a gene: 12. Germline lookup yields CDR1 MDHEN and CDR2 SYDVKM. The CDR3 runs to 19 residues. CDR3 nucleotide sequence: TGTGCCAGCAGTTCTATAGGGGGACAGGGGTTTTATAGCAATCAGCCCCAGCATTTT. Its protein is CASSSIGGQGFYSNQPQHF.

This chain uses TRBV5-1 with TRBJ2-1, with 10 bases aligning to TRBD2. J lost 7 bases, V lost 0 bases, and 4 bases had no gene match. The CDR3 length is 15 residues. The V gene's germline CDR1 is SGHRS and CDR2 YFSETQ. For the CDR3, the DNA is TGCGCCAGCAGCTTGGCTAGCGGGAGTGCAAATGAGCAGTTCTTC. The encoded protein is CASSLASGSANEQFF.

This chain's CDR3 is CASSISSGNTIYF. CDR3 nucleotide sequence: TGCGCCAGCAGCATTAGCTCTGGAAACACCATATATTTT. The chain carries TRBV10-1 and TRBJ1-3; D unclear. Trimming shortened V by 6 bases and J by 0 bases, and 6 bases separated the two germline ends. CDR1 and CDR2 (germline): WNHNN, SYGVQD (reference sequence). The CDR3 contains 13 residues.

This chain links TRBV5-6 with TRBJ2-7, with TRBD1 matching 10 bases. The CDR3 length is 14 residues. CDR1 and CDR2 from the germline V gene are SGHDT and YYEEEE. Trimming removed 3 bases from V and 7 bases from J; junction bases left unmatched: 7. CDR3 sequence (DNA): TGTGCCAGCAGCTGGGACAGGGGAACCGTTGAGCAGTACTTC. It encodes CASSWDRGTVEQYF.